These 2 T cell receptor beta chains came from one sample sequenced in a study of T cells in localized non-small cell lung cancer. Here immunoSEQ multiplex PCR was the method, and the copy in TCRdb shows in-frame clones only, minus some. Altogether over 30,000 clones are present, approximately 80% being singletons, with the ten largest covering 35% to 45%. The material was peripheral blood, obtained before any cancer treatment. The origin of the receptors is an older male donor with stage II squamous cell lung carcinoma.

The J gene is TRBJ2-5, the V gene TRBV5-1; D is undetermined. The CDR3 totals 15 residues. V was cut by 3 bases and J by 5 bases, with 17 bases left in between. From germline, CDR1 is SGHRS and CDR2 YFSETQ. The CDR3 region is CASSSHPDPRETQYF. CDR3 coding DNA: TGCGCCAGCAGCTCACATCCGGACCCTCGGGAGACCCAGTACTTC.

The V call is TRBV11-3, the J call TRBJ1-4; the D is unclear. V gave up 5 bases and J gave up 6 bases, with 13 bases separating them. This CDR3 has 14 amino acids. The germline V gene has CDR1 SGHNT and CDR2 YENEEA. CDR3 bases: TGTGCCAGCAGCCACAGTTTTGGGGATGAAAAACTGTTTTTT. Its protein product is CASSHSFGDEKLFF.